This T cell receptor beta chain was retrieved from a study of identical twins. MiXCR, run by TCRdb on the 5' RACE reads, gives a single entry per CDR3 protein. In the table there are about 550,000 distinct CDR3 sequences, around 24% of which are singletons. The germline V gene has CDR1 SGHRS and CDR2 YFSETQ. This CDR3 spans 13 amino acids. Trimming cost V 6 bases and J 9 bases, with 16 bases left between them. Healthy Caucasians, and only they, were the donors. Separately, the same data were catalogued under a study of yellow fever vaccine responses in identical twins. From that second work: Twin vaccine T cell responses reportedly seemed partly convergent, partly personalized.

The V call is TRBV5-1, the J call TRBJ2-1, with D unresolved. The material sequenced was CD4+ T cells sorted from blood. The sequence was collected from a young woman in good health. CDR3 residues: CASTRAESAEQFF. CDR3 DNA sequence: TGCGCCAGCACACGGGCCGAGAGCGCTGAGCAGTTCTTC.